This is a list of T cell receptor beta chains from one sample in a study of blood T cell repertoires in COVID-19. Sequenced by immunoSEQ multiplex PCR; TCRdb stores in-frame clones only, minus some. The data show 200,000 to 300,000 clones, about four fifths seen once. Sequenced sample: PBMCs or T cells enriched from blood (not recorded which). The source is a woman aged 40 to 55 who had been exposed to COVID-19. Each CDR3 is given with its conserved first and last residue. A D gene is named only where the DNA matches it firmly. Only part of the rows carry a size: once, few, many, or a class if the clone is expanded.

clone size,V gene,D gene,J gene,CDR3 protein,CDR3 DNA
.,TRBV7-2,.,TRBJ2-1,CASSIDRPHNEQFF,TGTGCCAGCAGCATAGACAGGCCCCACAATGAGCAGTTCTTC
.,TRBV29-1,.,TRBJ2-5,CSVAAVQETQYF,TGCAGCGTTGCGGCGGTACAAGAGACCCAGTACTTC
.,TRBV7-9,.,TRBJ1-6,CASSLGRNSPLHF,TGTGCCAGCAGCTTAGGGCGGAATTCACCCCTCCACTTT
.,TRBV6-6,.,TRBJ1-2,CASSPDSKVYGYTF,TGTGCCAGCAGTCCGGACAGTAAAGTCTATGGCTACACCTTC
.,TRBV9,.,TRBJ1-4,CASSTVAGEKLFF,TGTGCCAGCAGCACCGTCGCCGGTGAAAAACTGTTTTTT
.,TRBV7-9,TRBD1,TRBJ1-1,CASSLTRDSPMNTEAFF,TGTGCCAGCAGCTTAACGCGGGACAGCCCAATGAACACTGAAGCTTTCTTT
.,TRBV28,TRBD1,TRBJ1-1,CATQQGRFGSNTEAFF,TGTGCCACACAACAGGGGAGATTCGGGTCGAACACTGAAGCTTTCTTT
.,TRBV25-1,TRBD1,TRBJ1-2,CASSRQGSVAYTF,TGTGCCAGCAGCCGACAGGGGTCCGTAGCCTACACCTTC
.,TRBV3-1/TRBV3-2,.,TRBJ1-5,CASSQHTSSPQHF,TGTGCCAGCAGCCAACACACATCATCGCCCCAGCATTTT
.,TRBV28,.,TRBJ2-3,CASSSTSDTQYF,TGTGCCAGCAGTTCCACTTCAGATACGCAGTATTTT
.,TRBV19,TRBD1,TRBJ1-1,CASSLGQANTEAFF,TGTGCCAGTAGTCTCGGACAGGCGAACACTGAAGCTTTCTTT
.,TRBV3-1/TRBV3-2,TRBD1,TRBJ1-5,CASSQTGGGNQPQHF,TGTGCCAGCAGCCAAACAGGGGGTGGCAATCAGCCCCAGCATTTT
.,TRBV5-1,TRBD1,TRBJ1-2,CASSLKGTGSGYTF,TGCGCCAGCAGCTTGAAAGGGACAGGGAGCGGCTACACCTTC
.,TRBV12-3/TRBV12-4,.,TRBJ1-5,CASSYSGNPPHF,TGTGCCAGCAGCTACTCCGGGAATCCCCCACATTTT
.,TRBV5-1,TRBD1,TRBJ2-3,CASSLAIGQGPTDTQYF,TGCGCCAGCAGCTTGGCCATTGGACAGGGCCCCACAGATACGCAGTATTTT
.,TRBV7-9,TRBD1,TRBJ1-1,CASSSPGQGAGNTEAFF,TGTGCCAGCAGCTCTCCGGGACAGGGGGCCGGGAACACTGAAGCTTTCTTT
.,TRBV11-1,.,TRBJ2-1,CASSLERSGHEQFF,TGTGCCAGCAGCTTAGAGCGATCTGGCCATGAGCAGTTCTTC
.,TRBV5-1,.,TRBJ2-2,CASSFGQGGKTGELFF,TGCGCCAGCAGCTTTGGGCAGGGTGGAAAGACCGGGGAGCTGTTTTTT
.,TRBV16,.,TRBJ1-2,CASSQVSAYGYTF,TGTGCCAGCAGCCAGGTCAGCGCCTATGGCTACACCTTC
few,TRBV19,.,TRBJ1-5,CASSIAARDNQPQHF,TGTGCCAGTAGTATAGCGGCCAGGGACAATCAGCCCCAGCATTTT
.,TRBV11-1,TRBD1,TRBJ1-6,CASSLWAGGYSPLHF,TGTGCCAGCAGCTTATGGGCAGGGGGATATTCACCCCTCCACTTT
once,TRBV5-1,TRBD2,TRBJ2-7,CASSLRGLAGGYEQYF,TGCGCCAGCAGCTTGCGTGGACTAGCGGGGGGCTACGAGCAGTACTTC
.,TRBV11-1,TRBD2,TRBJ2-2,CASSRGTSGGTGELFF,TGTGCCAGCAGTCGCGGGACTAGCGGGGGGACCGGGGAGCTGTTTTTT
.,TRBV3-1/TRBV3-2,.,TRBJ1-2,CASSQGQQGYTF,TGTGCCAGCAGCCAAGGACAGCAGGGCTACACCTTC
.,TRBV29-1,TRBD1,TRBJ1-1,CSVGGGPNTEAFF,TGCAGCGTTGGAGGGGGCCCGAACACTGAAGCTTTCTTT
.,TRBV29-1,TRBD1,TRBJ2-3,CSVSGTGGSTDTQYF,TGCAGCGTCTCCGGGACAGGGGGAAGCACAGATACGCAGTATTTT
.,TRBV25-1,TRBD1,TRBJ2-6,CASSKDRVGSGANVLTF,TGTGCCAGCAGTAAGGACAGGGTGGGGTCTGGGGCCAACGTCCTGACTTTC
once,TRBV19,TRBD2,TRBJ2-2,CASSIPSGLYTGELFF,TGTGCCAGTAGTATACCTAGCGGGCTTTACACCGGGGAGCTGTTTTTT
.,TRBV7-2,TRBD1,TRBJ1-1,CASSRQAGGRTEAFF,TGTGCCAGCAGCCGCCAGGCAGGGGGCCGCACTGAAGCTTTCTTT
.,TRBV5-1,.,TRBJ1-2,CASRSGGGNYGYTF,TGCGCCAGCAGGTCAGGCGGAGGGAACTATGGCTACACCTTC
.,TRBV30,TRBD1,TRBJ1-5,CAWSLGTGGDQPQHF,TGTGCCTGGAGTCTCGGGACAGGGGGCGATCAGCCCCAGCATTTT
.,TRBV12-5,TRBD2,TRBJ2-5,CASGLAGGQETQYF,TGTGCTAGTGGCTTAGCGGGGGGGCAAGAGACCCAGTACTTC
few,TRBV19,TRBD1,TRBJ1-1,CASTRTGWTEAFF,TGTGCCAGTACCCGGACAGGTTGGACTGAAGCTTTCTTT
many,TRBV19,TRBD1,TRBJ1-5,CASSIDRGRLINQPQHF,TGTGCCAGTAGTATCGACAGGGGCCGCCTAATTAATCAGCCCCAGCATTTT
.,TRBV7-6,.,TRBJ2-1,CASSLEALWYNEQFF,TGTGCCAGCAGCTTAGAAGCGTTATGGTACAATGAGCAGTTCTTC
.,TRBV27,TRBD1,TRBJ1-3,CASSLTGVGNTIYF,TGTGCCAGCAGCCTGACAGGGGTTGGAAACACCATATATTTT
.,TRBV29-1,.,TRBJ1-2,CSVETSQLGYTF,TGCAGCGTTGAAACGTCTCAGTTGGGCTACACCTTC
.,TRBV11-2,.,TRBJ2-3,CASSFLGQASTDTQYF,TGTGCCAGCAGCTTTCTGGGGCAGGCTAGCACAGATACGCAGTATTTT
.,TRBV11-2,TRBD2,TRBJ2-1,CASGVSSGGEQFF,TGTGCCAGCGGAGTAAGTAGCGGGGGGGAGCAGTTCTTC
.,TRBV20-1,TRBD1,TRBJ1-1,CSASRQGAEAFF,TGCAGTGCTAGTAGACAGGGGGCTGAAGCTTTCTTT
.,TRBV6-1,.,TRBJ2-5,CASSERQRQETQYF,TGTGCCAGCAGTGAGAGGCAGCGCCAAGAGACCCAGTACTTC
.,TRBV13,.,TRBJ1-3,CASSFVGRGQSGNTIYF,TGTGCCAGCAGCTTTGTAGGCAGGGGACAATCTGGAAACACCATATATTTT